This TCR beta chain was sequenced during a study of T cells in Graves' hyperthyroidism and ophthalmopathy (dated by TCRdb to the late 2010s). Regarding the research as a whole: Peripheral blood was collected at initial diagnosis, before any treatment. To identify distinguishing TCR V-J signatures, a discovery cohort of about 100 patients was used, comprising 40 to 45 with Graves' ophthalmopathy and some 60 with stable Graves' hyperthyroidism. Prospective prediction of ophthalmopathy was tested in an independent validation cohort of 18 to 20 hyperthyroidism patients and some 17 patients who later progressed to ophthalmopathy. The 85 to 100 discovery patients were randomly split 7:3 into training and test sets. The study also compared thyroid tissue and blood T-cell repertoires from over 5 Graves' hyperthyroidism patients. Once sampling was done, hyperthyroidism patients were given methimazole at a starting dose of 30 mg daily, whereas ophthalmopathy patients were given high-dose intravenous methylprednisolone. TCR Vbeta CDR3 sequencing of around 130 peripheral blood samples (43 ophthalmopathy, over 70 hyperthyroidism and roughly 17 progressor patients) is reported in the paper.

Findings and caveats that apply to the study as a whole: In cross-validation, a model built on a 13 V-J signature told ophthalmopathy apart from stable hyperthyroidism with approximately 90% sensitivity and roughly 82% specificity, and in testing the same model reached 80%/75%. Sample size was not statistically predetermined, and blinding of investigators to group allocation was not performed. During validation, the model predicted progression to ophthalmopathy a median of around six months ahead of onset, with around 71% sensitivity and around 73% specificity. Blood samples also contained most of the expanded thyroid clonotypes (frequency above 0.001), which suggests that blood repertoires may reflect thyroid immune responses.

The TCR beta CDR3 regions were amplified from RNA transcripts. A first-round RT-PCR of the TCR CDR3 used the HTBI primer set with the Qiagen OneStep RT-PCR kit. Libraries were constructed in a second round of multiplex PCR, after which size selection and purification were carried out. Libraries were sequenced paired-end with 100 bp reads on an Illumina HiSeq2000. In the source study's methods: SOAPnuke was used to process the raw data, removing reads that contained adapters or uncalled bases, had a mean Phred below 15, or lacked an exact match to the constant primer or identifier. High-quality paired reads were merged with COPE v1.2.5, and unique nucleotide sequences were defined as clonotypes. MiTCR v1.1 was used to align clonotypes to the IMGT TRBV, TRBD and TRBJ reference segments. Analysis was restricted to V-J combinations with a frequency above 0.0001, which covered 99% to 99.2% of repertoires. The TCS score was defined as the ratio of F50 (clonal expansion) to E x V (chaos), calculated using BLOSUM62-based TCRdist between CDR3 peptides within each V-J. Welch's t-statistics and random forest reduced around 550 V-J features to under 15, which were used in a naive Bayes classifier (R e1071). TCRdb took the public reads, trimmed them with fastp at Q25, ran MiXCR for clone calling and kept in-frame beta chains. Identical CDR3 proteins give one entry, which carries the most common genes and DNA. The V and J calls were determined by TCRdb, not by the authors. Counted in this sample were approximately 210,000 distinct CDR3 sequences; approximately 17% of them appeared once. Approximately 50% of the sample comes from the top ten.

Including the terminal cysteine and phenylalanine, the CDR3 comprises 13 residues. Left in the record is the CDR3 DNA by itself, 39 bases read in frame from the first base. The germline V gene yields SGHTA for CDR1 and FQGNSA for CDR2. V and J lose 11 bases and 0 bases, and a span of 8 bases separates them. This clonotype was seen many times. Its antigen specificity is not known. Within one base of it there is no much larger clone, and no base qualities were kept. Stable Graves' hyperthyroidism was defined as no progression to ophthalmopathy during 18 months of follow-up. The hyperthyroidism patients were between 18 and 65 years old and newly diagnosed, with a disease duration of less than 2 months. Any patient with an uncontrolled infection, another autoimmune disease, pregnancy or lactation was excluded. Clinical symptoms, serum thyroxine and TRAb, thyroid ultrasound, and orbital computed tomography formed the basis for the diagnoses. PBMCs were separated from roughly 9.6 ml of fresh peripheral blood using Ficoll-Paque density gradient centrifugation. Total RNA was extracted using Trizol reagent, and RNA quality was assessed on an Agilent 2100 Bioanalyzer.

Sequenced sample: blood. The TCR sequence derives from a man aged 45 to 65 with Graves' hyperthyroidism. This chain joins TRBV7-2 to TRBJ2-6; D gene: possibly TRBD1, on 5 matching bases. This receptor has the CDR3 CAVDSSGANVLTF. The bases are TGTGCCGTAGACAGCTCTGGGGCCAACGTCCTGACTTTC. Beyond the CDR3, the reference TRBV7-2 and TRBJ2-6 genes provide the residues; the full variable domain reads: GAGVSQSPSNKVTEKGKDVELRCDPISGHTALYWYRQSLGQGLEFLIYFQGNSAPDKSGLPSDRFSAERTGGSVSTLTIQRTQQEDSAVYLCAVDSSGANVLTFGAGSRLTVL.